Listed below are T cell receptor beta chains from one sample, sequenced in a study of blood T cell repertoires in COVID-19. Some clones are missing from TCRdb's copy, which holds only in-frame ones; the method was immunoSEQ multiplex PCR. The sample records some 74,000 clones, 60% to 80% being singletons. The sequencing input was peripheral blood. Receptors originate from a human donor in a cohort sampled during active COVID-19. Each CDR3 is given with its conserved first and last residue. Fields, in order: V gene, clone size, J gene, D gene, CDR3 DNA, CDR3 protein. D genes are given only for firm matches. Clone size is shown for a subset of rows, as once, few, many or a class of expanded clone.

V: TRBV6-2/TRBV6-3; size: NA; J: TRBJ1-5; D: NA; DNA: TGTGCCAGCAGCCACCCCAGGGCGCGGTCCAATCAGCCCCAGCATTTT; CDR3: CASSHPRARSNQPQHF
V: TRBV19; size: NA; J: TRBJ1-1; D: NA; DNA: TGTGCCAGTAGTATTACCGGGACTGAAGCTTTCTTT; CDR3: CASSITGTEAFF
V: TRBV12-3/TRBV12-4; size: NA; J: TRBJ1-2; D: NA; DNA: TGTGCCAGCAGTTACGGTCCCGGCTACACCTTC; CDR3: CASSYGPGYTF
V: TRBV14; size: NA; J: TRBJ1-1; D: NA; DNA: TGTGCCAGCAGCCAAGAGGTTTGGGGGCCTTTGGGCACTGAAGCTTTCTTT; CDR3: CASSQEVWGPLGTEAFF
V: TRBV7-9; size: NA; J: TRBJ2-3; D: NA; DNA: TGTGCCAGCAGCCCGTTGACAGGAAGCACAGATACGCAGTATTTT; CDR3: CASSPLTGSTDTQYF
V: TRBV9; size: NA; J: TRBJ2-5; D: NA; DNA: TGTGCCAGCAGCGGCGGACTACCTCAAGAGACCCAGTACTTC; CDR3: CASSGGLPQETQYF
V: TRBV27; size: NA; J: TRBJ2-3; D: TRBD2; DNA: TGTGCCAGCAGTTTGAGGGCGGGAGGGCCTTTAGATACGCAGTATTTT; CDR3: CASSLRAGGPLDTQYF
V: TRBV5-4; size: NA; J: TRBJ2-3; D: TRBD2; DNA: TGTGCCAGCAGCCGTCCGAGCGGGGGGCCCACAGATACGCAGTATTTT; CDR3: CASSRPSGGPTDTQYF
V: TRBV6-5; size: NA; J: TRBJ2-5; D: TRBD2; DNA: TGTGCCAGCCGCCGGGGGGAAGAGACCCAGTACTTC; CDR3: CASRRGEETQYF
V: TRBV15; size: few; J: TRBJ2-1; D: NA; DNA: TGTGCCACCAGCAGAAAACTAGGCTCCAGCTCCTACAATGAGCAGTTCTTC; CDR3: CATSRKLGSSSYNEQFF
V: TRBV7-2; size: NA; J: TRBJ1-3; D: TRBD1; DNA: TGTGCCAGCAGCTTAGCGACAGGGTTGAGTGGAAACACCATATATTTT; CDR3: CASSLATGLSGNTIYF
V: TRBV6-2/TRBV6-3; size: once; J: TRBJ2-1; D: TRBD2; DNA: TGTGCCAGCAGTTACTCGGGACTAGCGGGGACCCCATCGTTCTTC; CDR3: CASSYSGLAGTPSFF
V: TRBV27; size: NA; J: TRBJ2-5; D: TRBD1; DNA: TGTGCCAGCAGTCCCAGGGACAGTGCCCTTCCCAACCAAGAGACCCAGTACTTC; CDR3: CASSPRDSALPNQETQYF
V: TRBV18; size: NA; J: TRBJ2-3; D: TRBD2; DNA: TGTGCCAGCTCACCAACTTTGGGACTAGCGGGACCCAGCACAGATACGCAGTATTTT; CDR3: CASSPTLGLAGPSTDTQYF
V: TRBV6-2/TRBV6-3; size: few; J: TRBJ2-5; D: TRBD2; DNA: TGTGCCAGCAGTTACGACCCCGCCGCGGGGGGGTTAGAGACCCAGTACTTC; CDR3: CASSYDPAAGGLETQYF
V: TRBV7-2; size: few; J: TRBJ1-5; D: NA; DNA: TGTGCCAGCAGCGCCGGGGGGAAACAGCCCCAGCATTTT; CDR3: CASSAGGKQPQHF
V: TRBV19; size: NA; J: TRBJ2-2; D: NA; DNA: TGTGCCAGTCTATCCGGGGAGCTGTTTTTT; CDR3: CASLSGELFF
V: TRBV2; size: once; J: TRBJ2-1; D: TRBD2; DNA: TGTGCCAGCAGTGAACTCCTATTGACTAGCGGGGCGGACAATGAGCAGTTCTTC; CDR3: CASSELLLTSGADNEQFF
V: TRBV7-2; size: few; J: TRBJ2-1; D: TRBD2; DNA: TGTGCCAGCAACTGGGCTAGCGGGACCTACAATGAGCAGTTCTTC; CDR3: CASNWASGTYNEQFF
V: TRBV3-1/TRBV3-2; size: NA; J: TRBJ2-3; D: TRBD1; DNA: TGTGCCAGCAGCCGACAGGGACCTGCTACGCAGTATTTT; CDR3: CASSRQGPATQYF
V: TRBV5-1; size: NA; J: TRBJ2-1; D: NA; DNA: TGCGCCAGCAGCTTGGCCTCGACAGTGGGCGGGGATGAGCAGTTCTTC; CDR3: CASSLASTVGGDEQFF
V: TRBV6-5; size: NA; J: TRBJ1-2; D: NA; DNA: TGTGCCAGCATTTCCACGACAGATCCTTCCGGCTACACCTTC; CDR3: CASISTTDPSGYTF
V: TRBV3-1/TRBV3-2; size: NA; J: TRBJ1-6; D: NA; DNA: TGTGCCAGCAGCCAGGGGGCAAACAGGAATAATTCACCCCTCCACTTT; CDR3: CASSQGANRNNSPLHF
V: TRBV12-5; size: NA; J: TRBJ1-2; D: NA; DNA: TGTGCTAGTGGTCCCCCAGGGTCCTATGGCTACACCTTC; CDR3: CASGPPGSYGYTF
V: TRBV4-3; size: NA; J: TRBJ1-2; D: TRBD1; DNA: TGCGCCAGCAGCCTCGACAGGGGAGGAGGAGGCTACACCTTC; CDR3: CASSLDRGGGGYTF
V: TRBV11-3; size: NA; J: TRBJ1-2; D: TRBD1; DNA: TGTGCCAGCAGCCCCCAAGGACAGGGGGCGCTTGGCTACACCTTC; CDR3: CASSPQGQGALGYTF
V: TRBV7-2; size: few; J: TRBJ2-7; D: TRBD2; DNA: TGTGCCAGCAGCTATACTAGCGGAGCCTCCTACGAGCAGTACTTC; CDR3: CASSYTSGASYEQYF
V: TRBV20-1; size: NA; J: TRBJ1-3; D: TRBD1; DNA: TGCAGTGCTAGTGGCCCGGACAGGGGGCAAGGAAACACCATATATTTT; CDR3: CSASGPDRGQGNTIYF
V: TRBV30; size: few; J: TRBJ1-2; D: TRBD1; DNA: TGTGCCTGGAGTGCCAAAGGGGGCGCAGGGTATGGCTACACCTTC; CDR3: CAWSAKGGAGYGYTF
V: TRBV7-9; size: NA; J: TRBJ1-1; D: NA; DNA: TGTGCCAGCAGCTTAGTACAGACCTTGGGCACTGAAGCTTTCTTT; CDR3: CASSLVQTLGTEAFF
V: TRBV2; size: few; J: TRBJ2-1; D: NA; DNA: TGTGCCAGCAGTGAATTGGCTAGCGTGAGTAGTGAGCAGTTCTTC; CDR3: CASSELASVSSEQFF
V: TRBV24-1; size: NA; J: TRBJ2-3; D: NA; DNA: TGTGCCACCGGAGCTAGAGATACGCAGTATTTT; CDR3: CATGARDTQYF